Given below is one T cell receptor (beta chain) in context. The antigen remains unidentified. The source of the sample is a study of cytomegalovirus exposure and HLA in healthy donors. Regarding the study as a whole: Prior analysis indicated that the majority of TCR beta V segments exhibited productivity approximately 87% or approximately 30% of the time.

V was shortened by 8 bases and J by 6 bases, with 19 bases between the two germline ends. CDR1 and CDR2 from the germline V gene are GTSNPN and SVGIG (reference sequence). This CDR3 has 14 residues. Primers: 60 Vbeta forward and 13 Jbeta reverse. Here immunoSEQ multiplex PCR was the method, and the copy in TCRdb shows in-frame clones only, minus some. The sample shows roughly 130,000 clones, approximately 83% of them seen only once. Every donor was a healthy person donating bone marrow. The chain links TRBV30 to TRBJ1-4; no definite D call. The receptor was isolated from a girl aged 2-15 years in good health and CMV-seronegative. The material sequenced was PBMCs. The CDR3 is CASWVAFPYEKLFF. The CDR3 DNA reads as TGTGCCAGTTGGGTAGCATTCCCCTATGAAAAACTGTTTTTT.